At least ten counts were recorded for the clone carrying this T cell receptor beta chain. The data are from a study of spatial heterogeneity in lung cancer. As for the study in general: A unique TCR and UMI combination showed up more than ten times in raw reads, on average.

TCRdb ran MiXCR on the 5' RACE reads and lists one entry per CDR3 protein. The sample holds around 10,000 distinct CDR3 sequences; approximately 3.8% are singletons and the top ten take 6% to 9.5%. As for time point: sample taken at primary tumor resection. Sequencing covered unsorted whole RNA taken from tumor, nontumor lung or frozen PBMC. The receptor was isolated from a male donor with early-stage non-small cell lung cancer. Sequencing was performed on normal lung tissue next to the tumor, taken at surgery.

CDR3 in amino acids: CSVDRGGITGELFF. Written as DNA, the CDR3 is TGCAGCGTTGATAGGGGCGGTATCACCGGGGAGCTGTTTTTT. The V and J genes are TRBV29-1 and TRBJ2-2; D might be TRBD1 (5 bases). V lost 3 bases and J 4 bases, leaving 12 bases between the germline ends. CDR3 size: 14 residues. Germline loops: CDR1 SQVTM, CDR2 ANQGSEA.